The 15 T cell receptor beta chains below come from one sample, sequenced in a study of OX40 agonist ivuxolimab in advanced cancers. Measured with immunoSEQ multiplex PCR; TCRdb has only the in-frame clones, and not every one. The table shows 60,000 or so clones, with about 83% occurring only once. The source material was CD4+ or CD8+ T cells sorted from blood, sampled in a trial of the OX40 agonist ivuxolimab. These receptors all come from an adult with an advanced solid tumor such as melanoma, head and neck, liver or kidney cancer.

This clone came up once. The rearrangement links TRBV7-2 to TRBJ2-1, with 11 bases lining up with TRBD2. This CDR3 is built from 15 residues. Germline CDR1 is SGHTA and CDR2 is FQGNSA. Trimming removed 4 bases from V and 5 bases from J; junction bases left unmatched: 4. CDR3 sequence: CASSWGLAAHNEQFF. CDR3 coding DNA: TGTGCCAGCAGCTGGGGACTAGCGGCCCACAATGAGCAGTTCTTC.

This clone appeared once. The rearrangement links TRBV23-1 to TRBJ2-7, with D unresolved. TRBV23-1 is known as an ORF, though its function is uncertain. The CDR3 spans 10 residues. V gave up 7 bases and J gave up 1 base, with 2 bases separating them. The chain's CDR3 is CASKSYEQYF. The CDR3 nucleotides read TGCGCCAGCAAGTCCTACGAGCAGTACTTC.

The V call is TRBV7-9, the J call TRBJ2-6, with 11 bases matching TRBD1. CDR1 and CDR2 from the germline V gene are SEHNR and FQNEAQ (reference sequence). The CDR3 covers 19 residues. V was clipped by 10 bases and J by 0 bases; unmatched bases: 14. CDR3 coding DNA: TGTGCCACCCCGAGGGAGCAGGGACAGGGGGACTCTGGGGCCAACGTCCTGACTTTC. Its translation is CATPREQGQGDSGANVLTF.

This chain joins TRBV30 and TRBJ1-1; D is possibly TRBD1 (5 bases). CDR3 length: 13 amino acids. The V end was cut by 8 bases, the J end by 5 bases, with 18 bases between. The germline CDR1 and CDR2 sequences are GTSNPN and SVGIG (reference sequence). In DNA, the CDR3 is TGTGCCCGGGACCGGCGGGGAGGGACTGAAGCTTTCTTT. Protein sequence: CARDRRGGTEAFF.

This clone has more than one count but fewer than ten. The genes are TRBV12-5 and TRBJ1-1; D remains unclear. Germline CDR1 reads LGHNT; CDR2 reads FRNRAP. V lost 7 bases and J 7 bases, leaving 10 bases between the germline ends. This CDR3 comprises 11 residues. This CDR3 is CASASEFEAFF. CDR3 bases: TGTGCTAGTGCCTCAGAATTTGAAGCTTTCTTT.

The chain employs TRBV4-3 and TRBJ1-4; D might be TRBD1 (6 bases). V was trimmed by 0 bases and J by 8 bases, leaving 13 bases between them. CDR1 and CDR2 from the germline V gene are LGHNA and YSLEER. The CDR3 is made up of 15 amino acids. The CDR3 DNA reads TGCGCCAGCAGCCAAGACCGGGGGGCTGGAGAAAAACTGTTTTTT. Its protein product is CASSQDRGAGEKLFF.

This clone was found a few times. Here the CDR3 reads CASSQPRQGARQPQHF. CDR3 DNA: TGTGCCAGCAGCCAACCGCGACAGGGGGCCAGGCAGCCCCAGCATTTT. V is TRBV28 and J is TRBJ1-5; 10 bases fit TRBD1. V was pared by 6 bases and J by 7 bases, with 12 bases of the junction left unmatched. Germline lookup yields CDR1 MDHEN and CDR2 SYDVKM. This CDR3 region has 16 residues.

The chain links TRBV11-2 to TRBJ2-2, with 9 bases aligning to TRBD1. CDR3 size: 14 residues. Looked up from germline, CDR1 is SGHAT and CDR2 is FQNNGV. Germline trimming cut 5 bases from V and 4 bases from J; bases unmatched to any gene: 2. The CDR3, as DNA: TGTGCCAGCAGCACACAGGGGGCCACCGGGGAGCTGTTTTTT. It codes for CASSTQGATGELFF.

The chain recombines TRBV19 with TRBJ2-5; TRBD1 matches at 8 bases. CDR1 LNHDA and CDR2 SQIVND come from the germline V gene (reference sequence). The CDR3 sequence is 14 residues long. V lost 5 bases to trimming and J lost 2 bases; unmatched junction nucleotides: 4. Here the CDR3 reads CASSSTGVQETQYF. CDR3 DNA: TGTGCCAGTAGTTCGACAGGGGTGCAAGAGACCCAGTACTTC.

The chain links TRBV19 to TRBJ2-7, with TRBD2 matching 12 bases. Germline V gene sequence: CDR1 LNHDA, CDR2 SQIVND (reference sequence). The V and J ends lost 0 bases and 2 bases, in that order; junction bases with no gene match: 8. This CDR3 has 18 amino acids. CDR3 region: CASSIDQWTSGATYEQYF. CDR3 DNA: TGTGCCAGTAGTATAGATCAGTGGACTAGCGGGGCTACCTACGAGCAGTACTTC.

The chain employs TRBV6-6 and TRBJ1-5; a weak D match, TRBD1 (5 bases). Germline-derived CDR1 and CDR2 are MNHNY and SVGAGI (reference sequence). Trimming took off 6 bases at V and 0 bases at J, with 15 bases between the two ends. The CDR3 is made up of 16 amino acids. CDR3 region: CASSRRQSNSNQPQHF. In DNA, the CDR3 is TGTGCCAGCAGCCGACGACAGTCTAATAGCAATCAGCCCCAGCATTTT.

This sequence joins TRBV5-1 and TRBJ1-4, with 7 bases lining up with TRBD1. Per the germline V gene, CDR1 is SGHRS and CDR2 is YFSETQ. This CDR3 has 14 residues. The J segment lost 8 bases and the V segment lost 3 bases, leaving 7 bases of the junction unmatched. The CDR3 coding sequence is TGCGCCAGCAGCTCACAGGGGCGGGACGAAAAACTGTTTTTT. Its translation: CASSSQGRDEKLFF.

This CDR3 reads CASRPSGPRTDTQYF. CDR3 coding DNA: TGCGCCAGCAGACCGAGCGGACCCAGGACAGATACGCAGTATTTT. The chain carries TRBV5-1 and TRBJ2-3; weak D call: TRBD2 (5 bases). CDR1 SGHRS and CDR2 YFSETQ come from the germline V gene. Trimming pared 5 bases from V and 3 bases from J, leaving 16 bases between. This CDR3 has 15 residues.

The rearrangement links TRBV7-8 to TRBJ2-5; 7 bases fit TRBD1. The CDR3 is 17 amino acids. The V gene end was trimmed by 5 bases and the J gene end by 5 bases; junction bases not matched to a gene: 17. Germline CDR1 is SGHVS and CDR2 is FQNEAQ. CDR3 bases: TGTGCCAGCAGCCCACGGAGTCAACAGGGGATGCGGGAGACCCAGTACTTC. Encoded protein: CASSPRSQQGMRETQYF.

The J gene is TRBJ2-7, the V gene TRBV7-9, with a weak D call TRBD1 (6 bases). V dropped 1 base and J dropped 3 bases, with 7 bases sitting between them. The CDR3 length is 13 residues. Germline V gene sequence: CDR1 SEHNR, CDR2 FQNEAQ (reference sequence). The CDR3 DNA follows: TGTGCCAGCAGCTTAGGACAGGTCTACGAGCAGTACTTC. Amino acids: CASSLGQVYEQYF.